These 24 T cell receptor beta chains originate from one sample sequenced in a study of OX40 agonist ivuxolimab in advanced cancers. Clones were sequenced by immunoSEQ multiplex PCR, and TCRdb holds only the in-frame ones, with some missing. The sample has about 32,000 clones, roughly four fifths seen once. The sample consisted of CD4+ or CD8+ T cells sorted from blood, taken in a trial of the OX40 agonist ivuxolimab. Every receptor here comes from an adult with an advanced solid tumor such as melanoma, head and neck, liver or kidney cancer.

The genes are TRBV19 and TRBJ2-7, with 7 bases that match TRBD2. The ends lost 0 bases at V and 2 bases at J; junction bases unmatched: 13. The CDR3 contains 18 residues. The germline CDR1 and CDR2 sequences are LNHDA and SQIVND (reference sequence). The CDR3 loop reads CASSIDPIIYGRPYEQYF. The DNA for the CDR3 is TGTGCCAGTAGTATAGACCCGATAATTTACGGGAGGCCCTACGAGCAGTACTTC.

The rearrangement uses TRBV7-9 and TRBJ1-2, with D maybe TRBD1 (6 bases). CDR1 is SEHNR and CDR2 is FQNEAQ in the germline V gene (reference sequence). Trimming shortened V by 4 bases and J by 2 bases, and 8 bases separated the two germline ends. This CDR3 comprises 13 residues. CDR3 residues: CASSSQGNYGYTF. The CDR3 bases are TGTGCCAGCAGCTCTCAGGGGAACTATGGCTACACCTTC.

The chain carries TRBV7-9 and TRBJ2-7; no definite D call. Between the trimmed V and J ends, which lost 8 bases and 4 bases, there was a span of 15 bases. The germline V gene has CDR1 SEHNR and CDR2 FQNEAQ (reference sequence). The CDR3 consists of 13 residues. CDR3 amino acids: CASSGLVVYEQYF. In nucleotides, the CDR3 is TGTGCCAGCTCGGGCCTGGTCGTGTACGAGCAGTACTTC.

The V and J genes are TRBV11-3 and TRBJ2-1; no clear D. Trimming left V 5 bases short and J 10 bases short, with 12 bases between. CDR1 is SGHNT and CDR2 is YENEEA in the germline V gene. The CDR3 runs to 12 residues. The CDR3 region is CASSIPGVEQFF. The CDR3, as DNA: TGTGCCAGCAGCATCCCAGGTGTAGAGCAGTTCTTC.

The chain uses TRBV13 and TRBJ1-1; D is unresolved. The V gene's germline CDR1 is PRHDT and CDR2 FYEKMQ (reference sequence). Trimming shortened V by 4 bases and J by 1 base, and 10 bases separated the two germline ends. The CDR3 totals 14 residues. The CDR3 loop is CASSSRQWNTEAFF. Here the CDR3 DNA reads TGTGCCAGCAGCTCACGACAATGGAACACTGAAGCTTTCTTT.

V and J are TRBV6-1 and TRBJ1-1, with a tentative D call TRBD1 (6 bases). The CDR3 sequence is 15 residues long. V was pared by 5 bases and J by 0 bases, with 13 bases between. Germline assignment: CDR1 MNHNS and CDR2 SASEGT. The CDR3 loop reads CASSWGLFMNTEAFF. The CDR3 nucleotides read TGTGCCAGCAGTTGGGGGCTTTTTATGAACACTGAAGCTTTCTTT.

This clone was picked up one time. J is TRBJ2-3 and V is TRBV14, with 10 positions matching TRBD2. Germline values: CDR1 SGHDN, CDR2 FVKESK. V lost 2 bases and J lost 5; bases outside the gene matches: 13. The CDR3 loop spans 18 amino acids. The CDR3 sequence is CASSQSPGLAASGDTQYF. For the CDR3, the DNA is TGTGCCAGCAGCCAATCCCCCGGACTAGCGGCATCAGGAGATACGCAGTATTTT.

The CDR3 bases are TGTGCCACCAGCCCCCGGAGGGGACACCCGTATGGCTACACCTTC. Translated, it gives CATSPRRGHPYGYTF. The V call is TRBV15, the J call TRBJ1-2, with TRBD1 as a possible D gene (6 bases). Deletions cut 5 bases from V and 5 bases from J, with 18 bases between. The CDR3 has 15 residues. CDR1 LNHNV and CDR2 YYDKDF come from the germline V gene (reference sequence).

The V gene is TRBV5-5, the J gene TRBJ2-7; 12 bases line up with TRBD2. Trimming removed 4 bases from V and 5 bases from J; junction bases left unmatched: 7. This CDR3 contains 15 residues. The V gene's germline CDR1 is SGHKS and CDR2 YYEKEE (reference sequence). CDR3 nucleotides: TGTGCCAGCAGCCCTAGCGGGAGGGCCCTAAACGAGCAGTACTTC. Translated: CASSPSGRALNEQYF.

This chain links TRBV28 with TRBJ1-2, with a tentative D call TRBD1 (5 bases). In germline, CDR1 is MDHEN, CDR2 SYDVKM. The length of the CDR3 is 15 residues. V was trimmed by 2 bases and J by 6 bases, leaving 16 bases between them. CDR3 nucleotides: TGTGCCAGCAGTTTAAGGTTAAGGGGCCCTCATGGCTACACCTTC. The encoded protein is CASSLRLRGPHGYTF.

The rearrangement links TRBV2 to TRBJ2-7, with a tentative D call TRBD1 (6 bases). The CDR3 is 17 residues long. The germline gives CDR1 SNHLY, CDR2 FYNNEI. Trimming took off 6 bases at V and 5 bases at J, with 26 bases between the two ends. CDR3 nucleotides: TGTGCCAGCAGGGGGCTAACCCGGGACATCCCAATCCACGAGCAGTACTTC. As protein: CASRGLTRDIPIHEQYF.

The chain uses TRBV27 and TRBJ2-1; D remains unclear. The germline V gene encodes CDR1 MNHEY and CDR2 SMNVEV (reference sequence). This CDR3 comprises 13 residues. V was cut by 6 bases and J by 3 bases, with 9 bases left in between. The CDR3 DNA is TGTGCCAGCAGCTTACTGGACTACAATGAGCAGTTCTTC. Translation: CASSLLDYNEQFF.

This chain uses TRBV5-1 with TRBJ1-1; D may be TRBD1 (6 bases). The CDR3 extends over 13 amino acids. The V end lost 4 bases, the J end lost 4 bases, and 11 bases lay between the germline ends. Germline V gene sequence: CDR1 SGHRS, CDR2 YFSETQ. This chain's CDR3 is CASSTLTGTEAFF. The DNA for the CDR3 is TGCGCCAGCAGCACATTGACAGGCACTGAAGCTTTCTTT.

The V call is TRBV7-2, the J call TRBJ2-3; TRBD2 agrees at 8 bases. Germline-derived CDR1 and CDR2 are SGHTA and FQGNSA. Trimming took 5 bases from V and 2 from J; bases not matched to a gene: 6. CDR3 length equals 15 residues. The CDR3 protein is CASSLTSGPTDTQYF. DNA of the CDR3: TGTGCCAGCAGCCTCACTAGCGGACCCACAGATACGCAGTATTTT.

The chain carries TRBV11-2 and TRBJ2-7; the D is unclear. The CDR3 is made up of 13 amino acids. CDR1 and CDR2 from the germline V gene are SGHAT and FQNNGV. The V end lost 3 bases, the J end lost 2 bases, and 8 bases lay between the germline ends. The CDR3 region is CASSFAVPYEQYF. The CDR3 bases are TGTGCCAGCAGCTTCGCGGTTCCCTACGAGCAGTACTTC.

J is TRBJ2-7 and V is TRBV6-5; 8 positions agree with TRBD2. With V trimmed by 5 bases and J by 1 base, 4 bases remained unmatched. From germline, CDR1 is MNHEY and CDR2 SVGAGI. This CDR3 contains 14 residues. The DNA of the CDR3 is TGTGCCAGCAGTGATAGCGGGGAATCCTACGAGCAGTACTTC. Encoded protein: CASSDSGESYEQYF.

V is TRBV7-3 and J is TRBJ1-1; D is unclear. The V gene lost 2 bases and the J gene lost 0 bases, with 7 bases spanning the gap. Germline V lookup: CDR1 SGHTA, CDR2 FQGTGA. This CDR3 is 14 amino acids long. The CDR3 DNA follows: TGTGCCAGCAGCTTAGCAGATTTGAACACTGAAGCTTTCTTT. Its protein product is CASSLADLNTEAFF.

The CDR3 DNA sequence: TGTGCCAGCAGCTTAGTGGAGGCGGTCCAAGAGACCCAGTACTTC. Translation gives CASSLVEAVQETQYF. This chain joins TRBV11-2 and TRBJ2-5; maybe TRBD2 (5 bases). This CDR3 is 15 amino acids long. Per germline, CDR1 SGHAT and CDR2 FQNNGV. V lost 1 base and J 1 base, leaving 10 bases between the germline ends.

The gene calls are TRBV4-2 and TRBJ2-3; TRBD2 matches at 9 bases. CDR3 length: 17 amino acids. J was trimmed by 2 bases and V by 0 bases; bases with no gene match: 6. Germline loops: CDR1 LGHNA, CDR2 YNFKEQ. The CDR3 sequence is CASSQELAGGFTDTQYF. Written as DNA, the CDR3 is TGTGCCAGCAGCCAAGAGCTCGCGGGGGGGTTCACAGATACGCAGTATTTT.

The chain is built from TRBV13 and TRBJ2-1; a possible D gene is TRBD2 (6 bases). Germline V gene lookup returns CDR1 PRHDT and CDR2 FYEKMQ (reference sequence). There are 14 residues in the CDR3. Deletions cut 0 bases from V and 8 bases from J, with 11 bases between. In nucleotides, the CDR3 is TGTGCCAGCAGCTTAGGATGGGGGGTCGATGAGCAGTTCTTC. Amino acids: CASSLGWGVDEQFF.

This chain joins TRBV2 and TRBJ1-5, with 8 bases fitting TRBD1. Germline CDR1 is SNHLY and CDR2 is FYNNEI. V was clipped by 0 bases and J by 7 bases; unmatched bases: 5. The CDR3 sequence is 15 residues long. The CDR3 loop reads CASSEAQGARQPQHF. DNA for the CDR3: TGTGCCAGCAGTGAAGCGCAGGGGGCAAGACAGCCCCAGCATTTT.

The chain joins TRBV5-1 to TRBJ2-3; 8 positions agree with TRBD2. Germline assignment: CDR1 SGHRS and CDR2 YFSETQ. The CDR3 has 16 amino acids. V lost 0 bases and J lost 2; bases outside the gene matches: 5. The CDR3 here is CASSLGTSQNTDTQYF. CDR3 nucleotide sequence: TGCGCCAGCAGCTTGGGGACTAGCCAAAACACAGATACGCAGTATTTT.

This clone was found a few times. The gene calls are TRBV4-1 and TRBJ2-7; 7 nucleotides match TRBD1. From germline, CDR1 is MGHRA and CDR2 YSYEKL. The CDR3 spans 15 residues. With V trimmed by 4 bases and J by 6 bases, 12 bases remained unmatched. The CDR3: CASSLSGTDPLEQYF. The CDR3 DNA follows: TGCGCCAGCAGCCTTTCCGGGACAGACCCCCTCGAGCAGTACTTC.

This chain joins TRBV13 and TRBJ1-2, with a possible D match to TRBD1 (6 bases). The ends were cut back, 1 base at V and 9 bases at J, with 9 bases in the middle. Germline loops: CDR1 PRHDT, CDR2 FYEKMQ (reference sequence). This CDR3 is built from 12 residues. The CDR3 loop reads CASSLDGTSYTF. The CDR3 DNA reads TGTGCCAGCAGCTTAGACGGGACAAGCTACACCTTC.